This T cell receptor beta chain was identified in a study of blood T cell repertoires in COVID-19. As for the study in general: Sources were T cells, B-cell-depleted T cells, or PBMCs; the material itself was cDNA or gDNA.

The authors' processing: Nucleated cell number was recorded as an estimate derived from reference gene primer amplification. Only in-frame clones appear in the TCRdb table, and some are missing; sequencing was by immunoSEQ multiplex PCR. The DNA was the basis for D and trimming; V, J and clone size are from that table. The table lists about 220,000 clones, around 90% of them singletons. CDR3 length: 15 amino acids. Germline V gene data show CDR1 as SEHNR and CDR2 as FQNEAQ (reference sequence). V lost 1 base to trimming and J lost 2 bases, with 10 bases between them. Participant age was roughly 18 to 100 years, and participants resided in fewer than 25 US areas.

V and J are TRBV7-9 and TRBJ2-3; D might be TRBD2 (5 bases). Sequencing was done on a sample of PBMCs or T cells enriched from blood (not recorded which). The sequence was obtained from a woman aged 25 to 45 with acute COVID-19. CDR3 bases: TGTGCCAGCAGCTTAGTCGCGAGGGCCACAGATACGCAGTATTTT. It yields the protein CASSLVARATDTQYF.